Listed here is a single T cell receptor (beta chain). Its specificity is not known. The source of the sample is a study of T cell responses to AZD1222 COVID-19 vaccine. About the study: Second-dose groups at about 4 or about 12 weeks were pooled. General study results and limits: Clonal diversity was possibly underestimated, and the donors were mostly white British, with more females. Unmutated variant regions are reportedly the target of nearly half of TCRs that are spike-specific. AZD1222 recipients seropositive at baseline numbered only five to seven.

The method was immunoSEQ multiplex PCR; TCRdb's version includes in-frame clones alone and lacks a portion of them. The table records approximately 110,000 clones, roughly 91% of them present only once. The CDR3 has 12 residues. From germline, CDR1 is LGHDT and CDR2 YNNKEL (reference sequence). Trimming shortened V by 3 bases and J by 3 bases, and 6 bases separated the two germline ends. This material consisted of peripheral blood, taken on day 0 of AZD1222 vaccination. The chain joins TRBV3-1 (or the pseudogene TRBV3-2) to TRBJ2-7; tentatively, D is TRBD1 (5 bases). This sequence was found in an adult in good health. The CDR3 DNA sequence: TGTGCCAGCAGCCAGGACAACTACGAGCAGTACTTC. Its protein is CASSQDNYEQYF.